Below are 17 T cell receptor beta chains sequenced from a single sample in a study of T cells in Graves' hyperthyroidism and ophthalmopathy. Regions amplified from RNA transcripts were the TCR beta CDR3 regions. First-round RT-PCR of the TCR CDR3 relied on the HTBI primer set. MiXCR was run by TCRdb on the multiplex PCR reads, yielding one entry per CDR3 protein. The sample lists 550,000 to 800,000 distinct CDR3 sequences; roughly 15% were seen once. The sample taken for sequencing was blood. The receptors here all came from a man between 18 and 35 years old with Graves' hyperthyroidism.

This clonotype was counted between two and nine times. As DNA, the CDR3 is TGTGCCACCGGCGGAGAGACCCAGTACTTC. Protein product: CATGGETQYF. The chain recombines TRBV15 with TRBJ2-5; D gene unclear. Trimming took 8 bases from V and 4 from J, leaving 5 bases between them. Germline CDR1 and CDR2: LNHNV and YYDKDF (reference sequence). The CDR3 is made up of 10 amino acids. Filled out from reference TRBV15 and TRBJ2-5, the complete variable domain reads DAMVIQNPRYQVTQFGKPVTLSCSQTLNHNVMYWYQQKSSQAPKLLFHYYDKDFNNEADTPDNFQSRRPNTSFCFLDIRSPGLGDTAMYLCATGGETQYFGPGTRLLVL.

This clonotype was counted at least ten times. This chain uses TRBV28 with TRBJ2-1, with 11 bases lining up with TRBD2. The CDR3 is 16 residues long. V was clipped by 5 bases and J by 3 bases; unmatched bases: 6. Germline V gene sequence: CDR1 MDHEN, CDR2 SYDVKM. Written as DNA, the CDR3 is TGTGCCAGCAGTACCATCCTAGCGGGAGGCTACAATGAGCAGTTCTTC. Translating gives CASSTILAGGYNEQFF.

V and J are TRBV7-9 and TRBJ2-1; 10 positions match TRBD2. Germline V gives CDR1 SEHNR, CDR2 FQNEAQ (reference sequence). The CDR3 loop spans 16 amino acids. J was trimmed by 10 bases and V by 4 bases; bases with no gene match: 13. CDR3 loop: CASSSGLAVYAREQFF. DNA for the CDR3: TGTGCCAGCAGCTCAGGACTAGCGGTCTATGCTCGGGAGCAGTTCTTC.

CDR3 bases: TGTGCCAGCAGTTTCCGACAGAGTGTGGCCTACGAGCAGTACTTC. Translated: CASSFRQSVAYEQYF. The genes are TRBV12-3 or TRBV12-4 and TRBJ2-7; weak D call: TRBD1 (5 bases). CDR3 length: 15 residues. Trimming stripped 3 bases from V and 2 bases from J, with 14 bases between.

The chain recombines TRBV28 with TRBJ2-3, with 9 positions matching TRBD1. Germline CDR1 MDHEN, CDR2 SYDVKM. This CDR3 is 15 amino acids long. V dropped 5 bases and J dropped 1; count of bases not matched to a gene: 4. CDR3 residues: CASSNRGRGTDTQYF. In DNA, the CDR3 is TGTGCCAGCAGTAACAGGGGGCGGGGCACAGATACGCAGTATTTT.

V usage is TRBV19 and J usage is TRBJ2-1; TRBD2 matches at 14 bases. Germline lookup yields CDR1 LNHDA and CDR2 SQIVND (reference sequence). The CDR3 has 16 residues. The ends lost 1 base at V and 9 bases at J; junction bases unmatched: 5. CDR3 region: CASSIVGTSGSGEQFF. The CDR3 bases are TGTGCCAGTAGTATAGTTGGGACTAGCGGGAGTGGTGAGCAGTTCTTC.

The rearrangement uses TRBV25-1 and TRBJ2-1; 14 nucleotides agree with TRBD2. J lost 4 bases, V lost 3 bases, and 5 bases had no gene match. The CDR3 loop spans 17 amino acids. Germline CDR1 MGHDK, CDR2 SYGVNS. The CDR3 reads CASSDAGLAGVYNEQFF. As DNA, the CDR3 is TGTGCCAGCAGTGACGCGGGACTAGCGGGGGTATACAATGAGCAGTTCTTC.

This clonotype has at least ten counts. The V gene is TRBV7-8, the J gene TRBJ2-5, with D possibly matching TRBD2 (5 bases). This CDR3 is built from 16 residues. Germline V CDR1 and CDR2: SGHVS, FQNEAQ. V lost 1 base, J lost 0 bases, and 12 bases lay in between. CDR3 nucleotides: TGTGCCAGCAGCTTAGGAGCGGCCCCGTACCAAGAGACCCAGTACTTC. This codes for CASSLGAAPYQETQYF.

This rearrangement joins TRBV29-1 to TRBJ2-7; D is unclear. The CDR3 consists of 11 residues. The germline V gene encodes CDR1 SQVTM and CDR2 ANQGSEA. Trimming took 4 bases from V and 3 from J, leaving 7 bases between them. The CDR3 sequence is CSVVKVYEQYF. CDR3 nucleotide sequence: TGCAGCGTTGTCAAAGTCTACGAGCAGTACTTC.

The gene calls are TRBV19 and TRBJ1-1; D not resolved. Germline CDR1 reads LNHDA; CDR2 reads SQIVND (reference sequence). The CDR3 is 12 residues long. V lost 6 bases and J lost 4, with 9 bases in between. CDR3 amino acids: CASSEGFTEAFF. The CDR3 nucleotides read TGTGCCAGTAGCGAAGGATTCACTGAAGCTTTCTTT. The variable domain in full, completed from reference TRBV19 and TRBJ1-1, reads DGGITQSPKYLFRKEGQNVTLSCEQNLNHDAMYWYRQDPGQGLRLIYYSQIVNDFQKGDIAEGYSVSREKKESFPLTVTSAQKNPTAFYLCASSEGFTEAFFGQGTRLTVV.

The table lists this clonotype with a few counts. The CDR3: CASIGPTPDEGKLFF. Written as DNA, the CDR3 is TGTGCCAGCATTGGACCCACCCCGGACGAGGGAAAACTGTTTTTT. The chain is built from TRBV2 and TRBJ1-4; unclear D gene. V lost 7 bases and J 10 bases, leaving 22 bases between the germline ends. The V gene's germline CDR1 is SNHLY and CDR2 FYNNEI. There are 15 residues in the CDR3.

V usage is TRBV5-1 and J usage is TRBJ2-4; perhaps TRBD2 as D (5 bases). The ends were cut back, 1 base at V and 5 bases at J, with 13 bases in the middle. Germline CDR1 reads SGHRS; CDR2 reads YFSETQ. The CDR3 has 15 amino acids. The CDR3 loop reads CASSLRTARENIQYF. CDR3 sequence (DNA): TGCGCCAGCAGCTTGAGGACTGCCAGAGAAAACATTCAGTACTTC.

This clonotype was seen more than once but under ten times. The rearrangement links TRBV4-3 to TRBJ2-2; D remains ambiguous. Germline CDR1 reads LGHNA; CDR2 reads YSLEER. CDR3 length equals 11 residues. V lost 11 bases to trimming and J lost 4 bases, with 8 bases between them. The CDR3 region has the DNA TGCGCCGCCCGAGGCACCGGGGAGCTGTTTTTT. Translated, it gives CAARGTGELFF.

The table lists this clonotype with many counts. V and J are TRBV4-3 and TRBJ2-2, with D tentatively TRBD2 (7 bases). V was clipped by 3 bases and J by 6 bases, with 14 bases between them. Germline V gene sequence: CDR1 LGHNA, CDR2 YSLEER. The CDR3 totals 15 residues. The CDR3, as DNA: TGCGCCAGCAGCCAGGGGCGGGGGCTACCCGGGGAGCTGTTTTTT. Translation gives CASSQGRGLPGELFF.

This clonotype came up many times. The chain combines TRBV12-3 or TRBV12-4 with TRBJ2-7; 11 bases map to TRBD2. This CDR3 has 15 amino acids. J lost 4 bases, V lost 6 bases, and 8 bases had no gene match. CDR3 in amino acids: CASSRGLAVMYEQYF. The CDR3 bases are TGTGCCAGCAGCCGGGGACTAGCGGTCATGTACGAGCAGTACTTC.

The CDR3 DNA sequence: TGTGCCAGCAGATTTATAGCGGCCAGCTCCTACAATGAGCAGTTCTTC. Its translation: CASRFIAASSYNEQFF. The chain is built from TRBV6-1 and TRBJ2-1; maybe TRBD2 (6 bases). This CDR3 spans 16 amino acids. V lost 6 bases and J 0 bases, leaving 15 bases between the germline ends. Germline CDR1 is MNHNS and CDR2 is SASEGT.

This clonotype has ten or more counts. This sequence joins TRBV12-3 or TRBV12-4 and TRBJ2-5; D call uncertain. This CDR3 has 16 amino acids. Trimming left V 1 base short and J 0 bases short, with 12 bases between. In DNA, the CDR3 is TGTGCCAGCAGTTTAGTGGTGACGGCCAACCAAGAGACCCAGTACTTC. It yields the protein CASSLVVTANQETQYF.